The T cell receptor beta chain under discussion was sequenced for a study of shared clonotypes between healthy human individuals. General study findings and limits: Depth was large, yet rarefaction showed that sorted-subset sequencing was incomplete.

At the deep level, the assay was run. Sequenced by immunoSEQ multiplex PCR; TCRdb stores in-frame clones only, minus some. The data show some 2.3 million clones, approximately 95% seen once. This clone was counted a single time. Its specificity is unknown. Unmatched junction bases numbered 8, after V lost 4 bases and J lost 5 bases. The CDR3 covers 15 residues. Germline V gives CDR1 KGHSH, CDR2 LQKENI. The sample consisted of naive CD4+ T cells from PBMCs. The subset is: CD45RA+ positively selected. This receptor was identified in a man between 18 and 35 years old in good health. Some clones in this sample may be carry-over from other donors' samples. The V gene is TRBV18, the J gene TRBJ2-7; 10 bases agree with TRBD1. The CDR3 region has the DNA TGTGCCAGCTCACGACAGGGGGCGGGAATCGACGAGCAGTACTTC. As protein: CASSRQGAGIDEQYF.